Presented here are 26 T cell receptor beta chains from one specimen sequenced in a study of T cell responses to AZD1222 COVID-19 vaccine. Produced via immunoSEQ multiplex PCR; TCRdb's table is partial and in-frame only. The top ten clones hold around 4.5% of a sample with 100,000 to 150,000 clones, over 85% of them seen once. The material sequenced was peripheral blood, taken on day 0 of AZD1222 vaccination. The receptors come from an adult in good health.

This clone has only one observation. CDR3 protein: CATSDKGVRVDYGYTF. CDR3 nucleotide sequence: TGTGCCACCAGTGATAAGGGTGTGCGCGTGGACTATGGCTACACCTTC. The chain recombines TRBV24-1 with TRBJ1-2; D is uncertain. The germline V and J ends were trimmed by 3 bases and 3 bases, with 16 bases remaining between them. The CDR3 consists of 16 residues. The germline V gene encodes CDR1 KGHDR and CDR2 SFDVKD.

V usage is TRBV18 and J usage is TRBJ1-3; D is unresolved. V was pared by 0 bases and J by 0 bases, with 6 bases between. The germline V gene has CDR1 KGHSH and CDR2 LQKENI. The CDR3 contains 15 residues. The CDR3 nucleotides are TGTGCCAGCTCACCACCGGGAGTCTCTGGAAACACCATATATTTT. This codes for CASSPPGVSGNTIYF.

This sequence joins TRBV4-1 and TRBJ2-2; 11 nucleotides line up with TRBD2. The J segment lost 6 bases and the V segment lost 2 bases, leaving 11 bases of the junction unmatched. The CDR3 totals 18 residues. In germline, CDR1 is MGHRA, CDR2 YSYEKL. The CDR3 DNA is TGCGCCAGCAGCCAACTGGTCGGAACTAGCGGGAGTTCCGGGGAGCTGTTTTTT. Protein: CASSQLVGTSGSSGELFF.

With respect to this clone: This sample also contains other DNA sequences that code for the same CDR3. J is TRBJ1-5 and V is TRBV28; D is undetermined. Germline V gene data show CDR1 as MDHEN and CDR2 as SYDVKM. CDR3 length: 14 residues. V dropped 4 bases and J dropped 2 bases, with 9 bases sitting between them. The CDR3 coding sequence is TGTGCCAGCAGTTCCCTCGTAGGCAATCAGCCCCAGCATTTT. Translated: CASSSLVGNQPQHF.

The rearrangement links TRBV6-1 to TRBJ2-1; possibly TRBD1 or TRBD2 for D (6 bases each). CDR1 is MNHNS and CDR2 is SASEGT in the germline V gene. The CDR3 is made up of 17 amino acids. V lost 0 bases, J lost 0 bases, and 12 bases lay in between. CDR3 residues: CASSEAPGAISYNEQFF. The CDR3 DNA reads TGTGCCAGCAGTGAAGCCCCGGGGGCTATCTCCTACAATGAGCAGTTCTTC.

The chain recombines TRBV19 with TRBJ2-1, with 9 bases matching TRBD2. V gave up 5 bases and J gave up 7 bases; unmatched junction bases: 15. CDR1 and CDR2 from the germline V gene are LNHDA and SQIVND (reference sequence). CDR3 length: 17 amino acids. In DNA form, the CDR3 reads TGTGCCAGTAGTCCCAATGAGGGCGCGGGGGGGCTTAATGAGCAGTTCTTC. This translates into CASSPNEGAGGLNEQFF. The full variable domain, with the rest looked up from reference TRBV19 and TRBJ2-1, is DGGITQSPKYLFRKEGQNVTLSCEQNLNHDAMYWYRQDPGQGLRLIYYSQIVNDFQKGDIAEGYSVSREKKESFPLTVTSAQKNPTAFYLCASSPNEGAGGLNEQFFGPGTRLTVL.

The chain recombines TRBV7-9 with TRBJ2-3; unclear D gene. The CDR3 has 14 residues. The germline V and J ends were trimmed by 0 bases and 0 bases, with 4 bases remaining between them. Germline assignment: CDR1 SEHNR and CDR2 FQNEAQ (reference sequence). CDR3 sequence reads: CASSLARSTDTQYF. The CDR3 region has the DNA TGTGCCAGCAGCTTAGCCCGTAGCACAGATACGCAGTATTTT. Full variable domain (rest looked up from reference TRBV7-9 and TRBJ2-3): DTGVSQNPRHKITKRGQNVTFRCDPISEHNRLYWYRQTLGQGPEFLTYFQNEAQLEKSRLLSDRFSAERPKGSFSTLEIQRTEQGDSAMYLCASSLARSTDTQYFGPGTRLTVL.

The CDR3 loop is CASSLTALAGGLHEQYF. CDR3 coding DNA: TGTGCCAGCAGTTTAACGGCCTTAGCGGGGGGGCTCCACGAGCAGTACTTC. The chain recombines TRBV27 with TRBJ2-7, with TRBD2 matching over 11 bases. Germline assignment: CDR1 MNHEY and CDR2 SMNVEV (reference sequence). The CDR3 runs to 17 residues. J lost 5 bases, V lost 2 bases, and 11 bases had no gene match.

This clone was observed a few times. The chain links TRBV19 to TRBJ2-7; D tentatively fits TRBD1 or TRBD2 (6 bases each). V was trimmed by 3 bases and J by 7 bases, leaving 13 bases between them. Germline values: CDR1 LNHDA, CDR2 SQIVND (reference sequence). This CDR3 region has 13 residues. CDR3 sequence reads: CASSIGGAGEQYF. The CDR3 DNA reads TGTGCCAGTAGTATCGGGGGCGCGGGGGAGCAGTACTTC.

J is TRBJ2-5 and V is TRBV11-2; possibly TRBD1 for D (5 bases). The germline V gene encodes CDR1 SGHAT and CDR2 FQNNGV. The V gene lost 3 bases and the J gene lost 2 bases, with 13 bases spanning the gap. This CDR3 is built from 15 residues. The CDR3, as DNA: TGTGCCAGCAGCTTCGAGAGGACATATCAAGAGACCCAGTACTTC. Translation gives CASSFERTYQETQYF.

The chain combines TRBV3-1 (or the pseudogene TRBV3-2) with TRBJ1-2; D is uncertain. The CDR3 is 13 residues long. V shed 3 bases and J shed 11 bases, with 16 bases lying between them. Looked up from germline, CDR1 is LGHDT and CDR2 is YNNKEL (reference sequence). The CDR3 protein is CASSQGGLKFYTF. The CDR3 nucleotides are TGTGCCAGCAGCCAGGGCGGACTGAAATTTTACACCTTC.

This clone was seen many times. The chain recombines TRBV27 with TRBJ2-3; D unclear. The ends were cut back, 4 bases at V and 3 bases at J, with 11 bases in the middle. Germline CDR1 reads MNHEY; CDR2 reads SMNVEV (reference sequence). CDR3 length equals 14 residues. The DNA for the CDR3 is TGTGCCAGCAGTTCGCGGAGCAGTACAGATACGCAGTATTTT. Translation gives CASSSRSSTDTQYF.

DNA of the CDR3: TGTGCCATCAGCCGAGGGTTGGGACAGGGGGCGTACGAGCAGTACTTC. Its protein is CAISRGLGQGAYEQYF. The rearrangement links TRBV10-3 to TRBJ2-7; 12 bases fit TRBD1. J gave up 4 bases and V 6 bases, and 10 bases lay outside the gene matches. CDR1 and CDR2 (germline): ENHRY, SYGVKD. The CDR3 sequence is 16 residues long.

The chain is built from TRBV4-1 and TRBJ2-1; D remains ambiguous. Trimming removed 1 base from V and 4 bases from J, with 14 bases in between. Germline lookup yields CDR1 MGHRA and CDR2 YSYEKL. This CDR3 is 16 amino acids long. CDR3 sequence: CASSQVDLISYNEQFF. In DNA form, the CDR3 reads TGCGCCAGCAGCCAAGTCGACTTAATTTCTTACAATGAGCAGTTCTTC.

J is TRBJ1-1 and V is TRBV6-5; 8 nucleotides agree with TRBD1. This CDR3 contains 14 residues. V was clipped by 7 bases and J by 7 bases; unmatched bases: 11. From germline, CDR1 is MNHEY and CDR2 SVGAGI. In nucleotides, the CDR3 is TGTGCCAGCATCGGCTACCGGACAGGGCGTGAAGCTTTCTTT. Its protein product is CASIGYRTGREAFF.

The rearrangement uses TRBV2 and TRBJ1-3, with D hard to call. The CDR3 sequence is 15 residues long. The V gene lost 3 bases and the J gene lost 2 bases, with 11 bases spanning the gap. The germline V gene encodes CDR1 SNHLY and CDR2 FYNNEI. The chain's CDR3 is CASSEDGLPGNTIYF. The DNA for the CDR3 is TGTGCCAGCAGTGAGGATGGGTTGCCTGGAAACACCATATATTTT.

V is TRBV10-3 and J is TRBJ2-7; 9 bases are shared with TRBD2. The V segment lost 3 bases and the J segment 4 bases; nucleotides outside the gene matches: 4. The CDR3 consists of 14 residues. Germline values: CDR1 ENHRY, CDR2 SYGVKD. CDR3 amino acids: CAISETSGPYEQYF. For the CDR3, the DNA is TGTGCCATCAGTGAAACTAGCGGGCCGTACGAGCAGTACTTC.

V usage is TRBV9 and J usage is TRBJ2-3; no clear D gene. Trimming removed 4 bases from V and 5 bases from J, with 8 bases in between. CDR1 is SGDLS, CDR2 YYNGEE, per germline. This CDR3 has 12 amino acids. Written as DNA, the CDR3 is TGTGCCAGCAGCATCGACCTAGATACGCAGTATTTT. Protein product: CASSIDLDTQYF.

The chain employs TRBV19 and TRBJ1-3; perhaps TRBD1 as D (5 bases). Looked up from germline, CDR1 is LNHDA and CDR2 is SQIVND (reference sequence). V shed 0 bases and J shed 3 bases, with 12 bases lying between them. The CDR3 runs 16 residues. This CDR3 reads CASSIDRGRHGNTIYF. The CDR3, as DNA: TGTGCCAGTAGTATAGATCGGGGCAGGCATGGAAACACCATATATTTT.

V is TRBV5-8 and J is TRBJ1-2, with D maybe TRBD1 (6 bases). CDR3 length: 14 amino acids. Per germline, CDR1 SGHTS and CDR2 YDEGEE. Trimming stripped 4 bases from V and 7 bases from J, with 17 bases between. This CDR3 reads CASSGFRGSIGYTF. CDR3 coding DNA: TGTGCCAGCAGCGGGTTCAGGGGTTCCATTGGCTACACCTTC. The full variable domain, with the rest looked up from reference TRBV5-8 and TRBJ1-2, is EAGVTQSPTHLIKTRGQQATLRCSPISGHTSVYWYQQALGLGLQFLLWYDEGEERNRGNFPPRFSGRQFPNYSSELNVNALELEDSALYLCASSGFRGSIGYTFGSGTRLTVV.

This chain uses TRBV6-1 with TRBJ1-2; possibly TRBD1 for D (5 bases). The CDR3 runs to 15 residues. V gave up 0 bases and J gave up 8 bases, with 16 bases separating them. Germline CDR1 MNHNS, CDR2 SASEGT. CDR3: CASSEAGDPLRGYTF. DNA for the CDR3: TGTGCCAGCAGTGAAGCAGGGGATCCGCTCAGAGGCTACACCTTC.

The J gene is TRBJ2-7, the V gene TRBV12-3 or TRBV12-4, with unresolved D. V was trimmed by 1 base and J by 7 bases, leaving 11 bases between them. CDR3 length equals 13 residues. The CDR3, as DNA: TGTGCCAGCAGTTTAGAGCACCCTAGGGAGCAGTACTTC. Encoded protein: CASSLEHPREQYF.

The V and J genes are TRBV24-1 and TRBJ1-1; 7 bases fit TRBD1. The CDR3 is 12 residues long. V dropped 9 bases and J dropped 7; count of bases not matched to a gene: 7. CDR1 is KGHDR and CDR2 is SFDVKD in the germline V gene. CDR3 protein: CATSSTGDEAFF. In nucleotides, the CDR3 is TGTGCCACCTCAAGTACAGGGGATGAAGCTTTCTTT.

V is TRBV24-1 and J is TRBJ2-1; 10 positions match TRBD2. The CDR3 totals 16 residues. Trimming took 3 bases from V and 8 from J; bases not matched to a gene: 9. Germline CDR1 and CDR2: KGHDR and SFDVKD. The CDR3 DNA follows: TGTGCCACCAGTGATGCCCTAGCGGGGGCTCGGGATGAGCAGTTCTTC. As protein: CATSDALAGARDEQFF.

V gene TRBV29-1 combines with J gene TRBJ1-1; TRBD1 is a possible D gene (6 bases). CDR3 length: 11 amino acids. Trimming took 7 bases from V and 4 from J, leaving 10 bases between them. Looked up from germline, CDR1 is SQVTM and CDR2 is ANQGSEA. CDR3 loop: CSGGQSTEAFF. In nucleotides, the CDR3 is TGCAGCGGTGGACAGTCCACTGAAGCTTTCTTT.

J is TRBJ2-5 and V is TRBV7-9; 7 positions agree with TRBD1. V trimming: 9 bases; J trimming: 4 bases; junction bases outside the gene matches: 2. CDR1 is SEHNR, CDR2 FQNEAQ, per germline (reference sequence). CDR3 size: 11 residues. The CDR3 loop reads CASYRGETQYF. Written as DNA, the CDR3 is TGTGCCAGTTACAGGGGAGAGACCCAGTACTTC.